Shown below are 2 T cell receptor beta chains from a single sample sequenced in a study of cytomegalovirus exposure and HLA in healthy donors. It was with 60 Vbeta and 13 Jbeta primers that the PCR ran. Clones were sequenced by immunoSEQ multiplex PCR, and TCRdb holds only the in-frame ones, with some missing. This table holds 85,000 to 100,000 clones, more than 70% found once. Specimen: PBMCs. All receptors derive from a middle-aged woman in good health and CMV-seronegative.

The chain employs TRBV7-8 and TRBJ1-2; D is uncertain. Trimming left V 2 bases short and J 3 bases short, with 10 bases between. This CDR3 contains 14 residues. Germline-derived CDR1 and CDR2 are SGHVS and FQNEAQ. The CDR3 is CASSLLISDYGYTF. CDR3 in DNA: TGTGCCAGCAGCTTATTGATCTCAGACTATGGCTACACCTTC.

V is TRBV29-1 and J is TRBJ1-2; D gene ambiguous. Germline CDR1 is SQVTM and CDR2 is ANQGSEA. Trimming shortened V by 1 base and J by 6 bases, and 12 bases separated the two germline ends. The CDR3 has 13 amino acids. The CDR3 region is CSVEAHVGDGYTF. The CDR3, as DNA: TGCAGCGTTGAAGCCCATGTCGGGGATGGCTACACCTTC.